This T cell receptor (beta chain) was profiled in a study of response to subunit inactivated influenza vaccine. Study results and limitations: The authors proposed limited new T cell recruitment per seasonal influenza vaccination.

In its sample, this clonotype was seen many times. Its antigen is undetermined. Trimming took off 1 base at V and 9 bases at J, with 10 bases between the two ends. The CDR3 has 13 amino acids. TCRdb fed the RT-PCR reads into MiXCR, producing one record per CDR3 protein. The sample holds about 580,000 distinct CDR3 sequences, 13% to 15% seen once. The genes are TRBV12-3 or TRBV12-4 and TRBJ2-1; unclear D gene. The TCR originated in a man aged 45 to 65 who received an inactivated influenza vaccine. The sample here was PBMCs from blood, taken 11 to 12 days after vaccination. This chain's CDR3 is CASSLGQPGEQFF. The CDR3 DNA sequence: TGTGCCAGCAGTTTAGGGCAACCTGGTGAGCAGTTCTTC.